These 16 T cell receptor beta chains were sequenced from one sample in a study of response to subunit inactivated influenza vaccine. TCRdb redid the calling of the RT-PCR reads with MiXCR, one entry per CDR3 protein. The sample records over 650,000 distinct CDR3 sequences, about 18% being singletons. The starting material was PBMCs from blood, obtained 5 days after vaccination. The receptors stem from a man aged 50-59 years who received an inactivated influenza vaccine.

The V call is TRBV29-1, the J call TRBJ1-4; tentative D call: TRBD1 (5 bases). Germline V gives CDR1 SQVTM, CDR2 ANQGSEA. With 3 bases removed from V and 7 bases from J, the gap between germline ends came to 12 bases. The CDR3 contains 13 residues. CDR3 DNA: TGCAGCGTTGACGGAGGAGGGGCTGAAAAACTGTTTTTT. It specifies CSVDGGGAEKLFF. The full variable domain, rest sourced from reference TRBV29-1 and TRBJ1-4, is SAVISQKPSRDICQRGTSLTIQCQVDSQVTMMFWYRQQPGQSLTLIATANQGSEATYESGFVIDKFPISRPNLTFSTLTVSNMSPEDSSIYLCSVDGGGAEKLFFGSGTQLSVL.

The chain couples TRBV20-1 to TRBJ2-5; D unresolved. The V end was cut by 6 bases, the J end by 2 bases, with 16 bases between. Germline CDR1 DFQATT, CDR2 SNEGSKA (reference sequence). The CDR3 totals 14 residues. CDR3 bases: TGCAGTGCCACTGGCGGAAGGTCGCAAGAGACCCAGTACTTC. It is translated as CSATGGRSQETQYF.

This clonotype was seen a handful of times. The chain combines TRBV4-2 with TRBJ1-5; D not resolved. Trimming left V 1 base short and J 5 bases short, with 6 bases between. Germline CDR1 LGHNA, CDR2 YNFKEQ. The length of the CDR3 is 13 residues. The CDR3 nucleotides read TGTGCCAGCAGCCAAGCGGAGTATCAGCCCCAGCATTTT. Its protein is CASSQAEYQPQHF.

This sequence joins TRBV12-3 or TRBV12-4 and TRBJ2-1, with 10 bases fitting TRBD2. V shed 6 bases, J shed 4 bases, and the junction held 6 bases outside the gene matches. The CDR3 length is 15 residues. In nucleotides, the CDR3 is TGTGCCAGCAGGGCATTTAGCGGGAGGTACAATGAGCAGTTCTTC. This sequence encodes CASRAFSGRYNEQFF.

This chain links TRBV12-3 or TRBV12-4 with TRBJ2-1; the D is unclear. The V end was cut by 2 bases, the J end by 0 bases, with 11 bases between. The CDR3 is 16 amino acids. CDR3 sequence reads: CASSLPALSSYNEQFF. The CDR3 DNA follows: TGTGCCAGCAGTTTACCGGCCTTGAGCTCCTACAATGAGCAGTTCTTC.

This clonotype was seen many times. The chain employs TRBV12-3 or TRBV12-4 and TRBJ2-7; D call uncertain. V gave up 0 bases and J gave up 5 bases, with 11 bases separating them. This CDR3 is built from 14 residues. The CDR3 sequence is CASSLAGSTDEQYF. CDR3 nucleotides: TGTGCCAGCAGTTTAGCGGGTTCCACGGACGAGCAGTACTTC.

This chain uses TRBV28 with TRBJ2-1; 8 bases agree with TRBD1. The CDR3 runs to 14 residues. J was trimmed by 10 bases and V by 4 bases; bases with no gene match: 9. In germline, CDR1 is MDHEN, CDR2 SYDVKM. The CDR3 DNA is TGTGCCAGCAGTTCCACCGGGACAGGAGAAGAGCAGTTCTTC. This codes for CASSSTGTGEEQFF.

This clonotype was found many times. V usage is TRBV12-3 or TRBV12-4 and J usage is TRBJ1-1, with D possibly TRBD1 on 5 matching bases. The V gene lost 7 bases and the J gene lost 3 bases, with 12 bases spanning the gap. The CDR3 has 13 residues. The CDR3 DNA is TGTGCCAGCAACCCCGGGGGGGACACTGAAGCTTTCTTT. Protein product: CASNPGGDTEAFF.

The gene calls are TRBV20-1 and TRBJ2-3; 8 bases fit TRBD2. J gave up 5 bases and V 2 bases, and 9 bases lay outside the gene matches. CDR3 size: 15 residues. CDR1 is DFQATT, CDR2 SNEGSKA, per germline (reference sequence). The CDR3 here is CSARQGGGPRDTQYF. Here the CDR3 DNA reads TGCAGTGCTAGACAAGGCGGGGGGCCTCGAGATACGCAGTATTTT.

The gene calls are TRBV9 and TRBJ2-1; either TRBD1 or TRBD2 may fit D (5 bases each). The CDR3 consists of 18 residues. In germline, CDR1 is SGDLS, CDR2 YYNGEE. Trimming took off 0 bases at V and 0 bases at J, with 16 bases between the two ends. The CDR3 reads CASSVGAKTGGSYNEQFF. CDR3 in DNA: TGTGCCAGCAGCGTAGGGGCTAAAACTGGGGGCTCCTACAATGAGCAGTTCTTC. Full variable domain (outside the CDR3, taken from reference TRBV9 and TRBJ2-1): DSGVTQTPKHLITATGQRVTLRCSPRSGDLSVYWYQQSLDQGLQFLIQYYNGEERAKGNILERFSAQQFPDLHSELNLSSLELGDSALYFCASSVGAKTGGSYNEQFFGPGTRLTVL.

This clonotype was seen more than once but under ten times. V usage is TRBV4-1 and J usage is TRBJ1-5, with D unresolved. The germline V and J ends were trimmed by 0 bases and 3 bases, with 12 bases remaining between them. Looked up from germline, CDR1 is MGHRA and CDR2 is YSYEKL. The CDR3 covers 16 residues. The DNA for the CDR3 is TGCGCCAGCAGCCAAGAGTTTGTGACTATCAATCAGCCCCAGCATTTT. As protein: CASSQEFVTINQPQHF.

The genes are TRBV6-1 and TRBJ2-2; D might be TRBD1 or TRBD2, each matching 6 bases. This CDR3 has 14 amino acids. Germline V CDR1 and CDR2: MNHNS, SASEGT. Trimming cost V 6 bases and J 7 bases, with 15 bases left between them. This chain's CDR3 is CASRPGGRDGELFF. In nucleotides, the CDR3 is TGTGCCAGCAGACCCGGGGGCAGAGACGGGGAGCTGTTTTTT.

This clonotype occurred a few times. V usage is TRBV15 and J usage is TRBJ2-1; perhaps TRBD1 as D (6 bases). CDR3 length: 15 amino acids. The germline gives CDR1 LNHNV, CDR2 YYDKDF (reference sequence). Trimming removed 1 base from V and 0 bases from J, with 7 bases in between. The CDR3 nucleotides read TGTGCCACCAGCAGAGCCAGGGGCTCCTACAATGAGCAGTTCTTC. Encoded protein: CATSRARGSYNEQFF.

This rearrangement joins TRBV18 to TRBJ1-5; 7 positions match TRBD1. Germline V lookup: CDR1 KGHSH, CDR2 LQKENI. V lost 6 bases and J lost 6; bases outside the gene matches: 8. The CDR3 is 14 residues long. The CDR3 is CASSPSGGGQPQHF. DNA for the CDR3: TGTGCCAGCTCGCCTTCAGGGGGGGGTCAGCCCCAGCATTTT.

This clonotype has only a few counts. This rearrangement joins TRBV29-1 to TRBJ2-6; a weak D match, TRBD1 (6 bases). V lost 5 bases to trimming and J lost 0 bases, with 11 bases between them. The germline gives CDR1 SQVTM, CDR2 ANQGSEA. The CDR3 spans 15 residues. CDR3 sequence: CSVLDSSSGANVLTF. DNA of the CDR3: TGCAGCGTTCTGGACAGTTCCTCTGGGGCCAACGTCCTGACTTTC.

This clonotype was seen just once. CDR3 nucleotides: TGTGCCAGCAGCGTCCGAGCCCATGGTCACACTGAAGCTTTCTTT. Amino acids: CASSVRAHGHTEAFF. J is TRBJ1-1 and V is TRBV9; unclear D gene. The CDR3 has 15 amino acids. Between the trimmed V and J ends, which lost 2 bases and 3 bases, there was a span of 14 bases. Germline V gene sequence: CDR1 SGDLS, CDR2 YYNGEE.